The subject of this entry is one TCR beta chain. Its antigen specificity is not known. Base qualities are missing; no much larger clone stands one base away. The data originate from a study of patients and donors after allogeneic stem cell transplantation (TCRdb year 2020). The germline V gene (reference sequence) yields DFQATT for CDR1 and SNEGSKA for CDR2. From its cysteine to its phenylalanine, the CDR3 spans 13 amino acids. Only the CDR3 part of the read is kept: 39 bases, read in frame from the first base. V is trimmed back by 3 bases and J by 5 bases, and the junction contains 7 bases that no gene match accounts for. To prepare the library, RT-PCR was applied. Sequencing used a NextSeq 550. TCRdb itself trimmed the public reads at Q25 with fastp, ran MiXCR and retained productive beta chains. Identical CDR3 proteins give one entry, which carries the most common genes and DNA. This sample comprises 800,000 to 1,000,000 distinct CDR3 sequences, roughly 18% of them detected only once. Around 6% of the sample rests with the top ten.

The clonotype originates from a human donor who was either an allogeneic HSCT recipient or a stem cell or donor lymphocyte infusion donor (not recorded which). It is not recorded whose cells these are; they may come from a transplant donor. Sequenced: blood, either unsorted or a sorted T cell fraction (not recorded which). This sequence uses TRBV20-1 and TRBJ2-7, with 7 bases aligning to TRBD2. The CDR3 has the sequence CSASRGGSDEQYF. In nucleotides, the sequence is TGCAGTGCTAGTCGTGGCGGGAGCGACGAGCAGTACTTC.